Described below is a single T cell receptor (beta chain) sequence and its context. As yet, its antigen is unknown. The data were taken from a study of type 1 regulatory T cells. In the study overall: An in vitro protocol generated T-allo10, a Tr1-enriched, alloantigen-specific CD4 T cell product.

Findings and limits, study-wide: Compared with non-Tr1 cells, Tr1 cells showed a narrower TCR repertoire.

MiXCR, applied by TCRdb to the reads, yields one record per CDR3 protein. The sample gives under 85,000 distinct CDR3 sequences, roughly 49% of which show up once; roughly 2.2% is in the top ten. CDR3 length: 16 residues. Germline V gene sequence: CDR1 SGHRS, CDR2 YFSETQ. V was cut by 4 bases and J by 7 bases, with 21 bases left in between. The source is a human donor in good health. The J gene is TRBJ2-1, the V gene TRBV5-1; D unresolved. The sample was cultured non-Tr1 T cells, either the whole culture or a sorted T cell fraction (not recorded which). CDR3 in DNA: TGCGCCAGCAGCCCCCCAGCCTTAAGTTCTCCAAATGAGCAGTTCTTC. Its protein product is CASSPPALSSPNEQFF. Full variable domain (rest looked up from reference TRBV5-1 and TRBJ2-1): KAGVTQTPRYLIKTRGQQVTLSCSPISGHRSVSWYQQTPGQGLQFLFEYFSETQRNKGNFPGRFSGRQFSNSRSEMNVSTLELGDSALYLCASSPPALSSPNEQFFGPGTRLTVL.